Presented here are 27 T cell receptor beta chains from one specimen sequenced in a study of technical replicates of blood from four donors. Method: immunoSEQ multiplex PCR; TCRdb's copy keeps in-frame clones and lacks some. The table lists fewer than 90,000 clones, around 93% of them singletons, with about 0.23% in the top ten. Specimen: T cells isolated from PBMCs. The receptors shown here come from a human donor in good health.

The chain recombines TRBV6-5 with TRBJ1-5; TRBD1 agrees at 7 bases. The CDR3 contains 13 residues. Germline assignment: CDR1 MNHEY and CDR2 SVGAGI. With V trimmed by 7 bases and J by 6 bases, 6 bases remained unmatched. The CDR3: CASTGPGGQPQHF. The CDR3 DNA is TGTGCCAGCACGGGCCCAGGGGGTCAGCCCCAGCATTTT.

The chain links TRBV5-1 to TRBJ2-1, with TRBD2 matching over 12 bases. V lost 2 bases to trimming and J lost 6 bases; unmatched junction nucleotides: 6. This CDR3 has 16 residues. The V gene's germline CDR1 is SGHRS and CDR2 YFSETQ. This chain's CDR3 is CASSLPGTSGPNEQFF. CDR3 nucleotides: TGCGCCAGCAGCTTACCGGGGACTAGCGGGCCCAATGAGCAGTTCTTC.

The chain joins TRBV6-1 to TRBJ1-2; the match to TRBD1 covers 10 bases. V lost 2 bases, J lost 6 bases, and 3 bases stayed unmatched. The CDR3 has 14 residues. Germline V gives CDR1 MNHNS, CDR2 SASEGT. CDR3 nucleotide sequence: TGTGCCAGCAGTGAATTGGGACAGGGGCATGGCTACACCTTC. It specifies CASSELGQGHGYTF.

The V and J genes are TRBV5-1 and TRBJ2-1; 7 bases are a match to TRBD2. The length of the CDR3 is 21 residues. Looked up from germline, CDR1 is SGHRS and CDR2 is YFSETQ. The trim removed 2 bases at V and 3 bases at J, leaving 23 bases unmatched. This CDR3 reads CASSFFPVGRESQNFYNEQFF. CDR3 DNA sequence: TGCGCCAGCAGCTTTTTTCCGGTAGGGCGGGAGTCCCAAAATTTCTACAATGAGCAGTTCTTC. Filled out from reference TRBV5-1 and TRBJ2-1, the complete variable domain reads KAGVTQTPRYLIKTRGQQVTLSCSPISGHRSVSWYQQTPGQGLQFLFEYFSETQRNKGNFPGRFSGRQFSNSRSEMNVSTLELGDSALYLCASSFFPVGRESQNFYNEQFFGPGTRLTVL.

V and J are TRBV4-1 and TRBJ1-1; 8 bases are shared with TRBD1. V lost 3 bases to trimming and J lost 5 bases; unmatched junction nucleotides: 8. CDR1 and CDR2 from the germline V gene are MGHRA and YSYEKL. This CDR3 is built from 15 residues. CDR3 amino acids: CASSQLRGQGTEAFF. The CDR3, as DNA: TGCGCCAGCAGCCAGCTCAGGGGGCAGGGAACTGAAGCTTTCTTT.

The chain couples TRBV4-1 to TRBJ1-1; TRBD1 might be the D (5 bases). The V gene's germline CDR1 is MGHRA and CDR2 YSYEKL. Trimming stripped 1 base from V and 0 bases from J, with 9 bases between. This CDR3 comprises 15 residues. CDR3 amino acids: CASSQVGGMNTEAFF. CDR3 DNA sequence: TGCGCCAGCAGCCAAGTGGGGGGGATGAACACTGAAGCTTTCTTT.

The chain recombines TRBV10-3 with TRBJ2-2; TRBD1 might be the D (6 bases). The CDR3 is 16 residues long. Germline V gene data show CDR1 as ENHRY and CDR2 as SYGVKD. Trimming removed 3 bases from V and 6 bases from J, with 17 bases in between. The CDR3 bases are TGTGCCATCAGTGATTACTCAAGGCAGGGGCCCGGGGAGCTGTTTTTT. Residues: CAISDYSRQGPGELFF.

The chain is built from TRBV30 and TRBJ1-6; D not certain. V was shortened by 0 bases and J by 6 bases, with 9 bases between the two germline ends. Germline CDR1 is GTSNPN and CDR2 is SVGIG (reference sequence). The CDR3 length is 14 residues. The DNA of the CDR3 is TGTGCCTGGAGTGTAGAGGCGCGTAATTCACCCCTCCACTTT. Residues: CAWSVEARNSPLHF.

The chain employs TRBV7-9 and TRBJ2-7; 7 bases are a match to TRBD1. Germline V gene sequence: CDR1 SEHNR, CDR2 FQNEAQ (reference sequence). The CDR3 has 13 residues. Trimming took 4 bases from V and 4 from J; bases not matched to a gene: 4. The CDR3 loop reads CASSSGTDYEQYF. DNA of the CDR3: TGTGCCAGCAGCTCGGGGACAGATTACGAGCAGTACTTC.

The V call is TRBV4-1, the J call TRBJ2-3; the match to TRBD2 covers 12 bases. The CDR3 has 16 residues. V gave up 1 base and J gave up 1 base; unmatched junction bases: 0. From germline, CDR1 is MGHRA and CDR2 YSYEKL. The CDR3 DNA reads TGCGCCAGCAGCCAAGGACTAGCGGGGGGCACAGATACGCAGTATTTT. Translating it yields CASSQGLAGGTDTQYF.

The chain carries TRBV10-1 and TRBJ2-2, with 8 positions matching TRBD1. Germline assignment: CDR1 WNHNN and CDR2 SYGVQD (reference sequence). V was clipped by 6 bases and J by 5 bases; unmatched bases: 5. This CDR3 comprises 14 residues. The CDR3 here is CASSTGGSTGELFF. CDR3 DNA sequence: TGCGCCAGCAGCACAGGGGGGTCGACCGGGGAGCTGTTTTTT.

V is TRBV4-1 and J is TRBJ1-3; 10 nucleotides match TRBD1. Germline V gene data show CDR1 as MGHRA and CDR2 as YSYEKL. This CDR3 has 17 residues. The V and J ends lost 2 bases and 5 bases, in that order; junction bases with no gene match: 9. The CDR3 DNA reads as TGCGCCAGCAGCCAATGGGAATCGACAGGGGGCAGAAACACCATATATTTT. Amino acids: CASSQWESTGGRNTIYF.

The chain links TRBV27 to TRBJ2-7, with TRBD2 matching 8 bases. Trimming cost V 3 bases and J 5 bases; bases outside gene matches: 15. The germline V gene encodes CDR1 MNHEY and CDR2 SMNVEV (reference sequence). CDR3 length equals 17 residues. The CDR3 here is CASSLRGSGRFFDEQYF. The CDR3 bases are TGTGCCAGCAGTTTGAGAGGGAGCGGGAGATTTTTCGACGAGCAGTACTTC.

The rearrangement links TRBV28 to TRBJ1-4; D ambiguous. V dropped 0 bases and J dropped 3 bases, with 11 bases sitting between them. Germline V lookup: CDR1 MDHEN, CDR2 SYDVKM. CDR3 size: 16 residues. CDR3 nucleotides: TGTGCCAGCAGTTTATGGGCTGATGCGGCTAATGAAAAACTGTTTTTT. Its translation: CASSLWADAANEKLFF.

This chain uses TRBV15 with TRBJ2-1, with TRBD2 matching 12 bases. CDR1 is LNHNV, CDR2 YYDKDF, per germline (reference sequence). J gave up 7 bases and V 6 bases, and 13 bases lay outside the gene matches. The CDR3 is made up of 17 amino acids. CDR3 DNA: TGTGCCACCAGTCACAAAGCCGGGACTAGCGGGTCTAATGAGCAGTTCTTC. This codes for CATSHKAGTSGSNEQFF.

This chain connects TRBV5-6 to TRBJ1-4, with D tentatively TRBD1 (6 bases). Germline V gene sequence: CDR1 SGHDT, CDR2 YYEEEE. V lost 0 bases and J 0 bases, leaving 15 bases between the germline ends. CDR3 size: 18 residues. CDR3 coding DNA: TGTGCCAGCAGCTTGGGTGGACAGCCAGTTCCAACTAATGAAAAACTGTTTTTT. Its translation is CASSLGGQPVPTNEKLFF.

This clone came up once. The chain is built from TRBV6-5 and TRBJ1-4; 7 bases are shared with TRBD1. The V gene end was trimmed by 2 bases and the J gene end by 11 bases; junction bases not matched to a gene: 2. Germline-derived CDR1 and CDR2 are MNHEY and SVGAGI. This CDR3 is built from 12 residues. CDR3 residues: CASSYAGGKLFF. DNA of the CDR3: TGTGCCAGCAGTTACGCAGGGGGGAAACTGTTTTTT.

The chain is built from TRBV28 and TRBJ2-7, with a tentative D call TRBD2 (6 bases). The CDR3 runs 14 residues. From germline, CDR1 is MDHEN and CDR2 SYDVKM. Trimming took 5 bases from V and 3 from J, leaving 14 bases between them. CDR3 amino acids: CASSPRGGDYEQYF. The CDR3 DNA reads TGTGCCAGCAGTCCTAGGGGCGGGGACTACGAGCAGTACTTC.

The chain joins TRBV28 to TRBJ2-5; 14 bases agree with TRBD2. This CDR3 is built from 19 residues. Unmatched junction bases numbered 10, after V lost 1 base and J lost 3 bases. Looked up from germline, CDR1 is MDHEN and CDR2 is SYDVKM. CDR3 region: CASSLLGFGLAGGEETQYF. CDR3 coding DNA: TGTGCCAGCAGTTTATTAGGTTTCGGACTAGCGGGGGGAGAAGAGACCCAGTACTTC.

The chain uses TRBV10-3 and TRBJ2-2; D gene uncertain. CDR3 length: 14 residues. The germline V and J ends were trimmed by 4 bases and 4 bases, with 10 bases remaining between them. Germline lookup yields CDR1 ENHRY and CDR2 SYGVKD. CDR3 sequence reads: CAISGTELTGELFF. The CDR3 DNA sequence: TGTGCCATCAGTGGAACAGAACTCACCGGGGAGCTGTTTTTT.

This clone is a singleton in its sample. V and J are TRBV6-5 and TRBJ1-5; D gene ambiguous. CDR1 is MNHEY and CDR2 is SVGAGI in the germline V gene. The V gene lost 6 bases and the J gene lost 2 bases, with 11 bases spanning the gap. There are 14 residues in the CDR3. CDR3 in DNA: TGTGCCAGCAGAAAGAGGGAAGGCAATCAGCCCCAGCATTTT. This sequence encodes CASRKREGNQPQHF.

In this sample, this clone turned up once. The genes are TRBV5-6 and TRBJ1-2; 7 bases match TRBD1. V shed 5 bases, J shed 4 bases, and the junction held 5 bases outside the gene matches. The CDR3 runs 13 residues. In germline, CDR1 is SGHDT, CDR2 YYEEEE. CDR3 coding DNA: TGTGCCAGCAGGCCACAGGGGCCCTATGGCTACACCTTC. It translates to CASRPQGPYGYTF. The complete variable domain, with remaining parts taken from reference TRBV5-6 and TRBJ1-2, reads DAGVTQSPTHLIKTRGQQVTLRCSPKSGHDTVSWYQQALGQGPQFIFQYYEEEERQRGNFPDRFSGHQFPNYSSELNVNALLLGDSALYLCASRPQGPYGYTFGSGTRLTVV.

The chain recombines TRBV4-2 with TRBJ2-5; possibly TRBD2 for D (5 bases). V dropped 3 bases and J dropped 0 bases, with 5 bases sitting between them. This CDR3 contains 13 residues. Germline assignment: CDR1 LGHNA and CDR2 YNFKEQ. In nucleotides, the CDR3 is TGTGCCAGCAGCCAGGACTACCAAGAGACCCAGTACTTC. Protein sequence: CASSQDYQETQYF.

This chain links TRBV6-5 with TRBJ2-3; D perhaps matches TRBD1 (6 bases). Germline-derived CDR1 and CDR2 are MNHEY and SVGAGI. Trimming left V 6 bases short and J 1 base short, with 8 bases between. This CDR3 is 13 amino acids long. DNA for the CDR3: TGTGCCAGCAGGCGACAGGGCACAGATACGCAGTATTTT. This codes for CASRRQGTDTQYF.

V is TRBV10-3 and J is TRBJ1-2; 9 bases agree with TRBD1. V dropped 6 bases and J dropped 7; count of bases not matched to a gene: 9. This CDR3 contains 14 residues. Germline V lookup: CDR1 ENHRY, CDR2 SYGVKD. CDR3 DNA: TGTGCCATCAGGGGGGACAGGGATCGTTCTGGCTACACCTTC. Translating it yields CAIRGDRDRSGYTF.

V usage is TRBV30 and J usage is TRBJ2-1; D perhaps matches TRBD2 (5 bases). The germline V gene encodes CDR1 GTSNPN and CDR2 SVGIG (reference sequence). Trimming stripped 0 bases from V and 10 bases from J, with 13 bases between. This CDR3 spans 13 amino acids. The CDR3 region has the DNA TGTGCCTGGAGTGTACGGCTAGCTACGGAGCAGTTCTTC. It codes for CAWSVRLATEQFF.

The chain has TRBV2 and TRBJ1-5, with TRBD1 as a possible D gene (5 bases). V was pared by 6 bases and J by 2 bases, with 14 bases between. The CDR3 loop spans 15 amino acids. The germline gives CDR1 SNHLY, CDR2 FYNNEI. The CDR3 protein is CASREGPRGNQPQHF. CDR3 sequence (DNA): TGTGCCAGCAGGGAGGGGCCGAGGGGCAATCAGCCCCAGCATTTT.